This TCR beta chain emerged from a study of sequential checkpoint blockade in melanoma. Noted treatment: randomized to nivolumab then ipilimumab (arm A) or the reverse (arm B). Patients had received no earlier DNA-damaging chemotherapy. Live CD3+CD8+ CD19− CD56− cells were sorted from PBMCs. Germline assignment: CDR1 MDHEN and CDR2 SYDVKM. The CDR3 has 15 residues. The V and J ends lost 5 bases and 4 bases respectively, with 17 bases between them. The data were produced by immunoSEQ multiplex PCR, yet TCRdb's version contains in-frame clones alone and is incomplete. The sample has under 40,000 clones; more than 70% are singletons.

The clonotype comes from a human donor with melanoma. The specimen comprised CD8+ T cells sorted from blood (inferred from file names), sampled from a patient given nivolumab and ipilimumab in sequence. The chain has TRBV28 and TRBJ1-1; the D gene is possibly TRBD1 (6 bases). The CDR3 coding sequence is TGTGCCAGCAGTGACAAGGGGGGGCTTGGCACTGAAGCTTTCTTT. Translated, it gives CASSDKGGLGTEAFF.